A selection of T cell receptor beta chains follows, all from one sample in a study of cytomegalovirus exposure and HLA in healthy donors. Method: immunoSEQ multiplex PCR; TCRdb's copy keeps in-frame clones and lacks some. Of 150,000 or so clones listed, roughly 79% are singletons. Source material: PBMCs. These receptors were collected from a man younger than 40 in good health and CMV-seronegative. Both conserved end residues are trimmed from each CDR3. Fields, in order: J gene, V gene, CDR3 length, CDR3 protein.

TRBJ1-6 | TRBV5-1 | 13 | ASSLTGTGNSPLH
TRBJ2-7 | TRBV7-2 | 11 | ASSFGRGYEQY
TRBJ1-2 | TRBV28 | 10 | ASSLRIYGYT
TRBJ2-7 | TRBV9 | 13 | ASSVGGVGSYEQY
TRBJ2-7 | TRBV7-6 | 10 | ASSLAGVEQY
TRBJ1-4 | TRBV6-1 | 14 | ASSELGGPLEEKLF
TRBJ2-1 | TRBV7-3 | 13 | ASSLVQNSYNEQF
TRBJ1-3 | TRBV28 | 13 | ASSPSDRERNTIY
TRBJ2-7 | TRBV27 | 13 | ASSFGPISPYEQY
TRBJ1-1 | TRBV7-9 | 14 | ASSHLLGGVNTEAF
TRBJ2-2 | TRBV7-9 | 12 | ASSTSANTGELF
TRBJ1-1 | TRBV5-1 | 12 | ASSLGGGNTEAF
TRBJ1-4 | TRBV28 | 10 | ASRTGGGKLF
TRBJ1-5 | TRBV6-5 | 11 | ASRTASNQPQH
TRBJ1-4 | TRBV18 | 12 | ASSLYRGNEKLF
TRBJ2-7 | TRBV10-2 | 11 | ASTQTGAYEQY
- | TRBV28 | 11 | ASSLGTAYEQY
TRBJ2-5 | TRBV14 | 14 | ASSLLIAGGSETQY
TRBJ2-7 | TRBV6-5 | 13 | ASSHTDREAYEQY
TRBJ2-1 | TRBV7-2 | 13 | ASSLEGLALNEQF
TRBJ2-7 | TRBV5-1 | 13 | ASSLLQGLGYEQY
TRBJ2-5 | TRBV14 | 13 | ASSLRGTVQETQY
TRBJ2-7 | TRBV6-5 | 12 | ASSSILTGTEQY
TRBJ1-1 | TRBV11-1 | 10 | ASSLGGYEAF
TRBJ2-2 | TRBV10-3 | 11 | ASTQTGSGELF
TRBJ2-2 | TRBV4-1 | 14 | ASSQQGFHLTGELF
TRBJ1-4 | TRBV6-5 | 14 | ASSSGQGAFNEKLF
TRBJ2-5 | TRBV7-7 | 14 | ASSLDGGRAAETQY
TRBJ1-2 | TRBV5-4 | 13 | ASSLDSRGLSGYT
TRBJ1-5 | TRBV6-5 | 13 | ASSRGGGLGQPQH
TRBJ1-1 | TRBV5-1 | 12 | ASTVTGGRTEAF
TRBJ2-7 | TRBV7-2 | 12 | ASNPTGFGHEQY
TRBJ2-1 | TRBV4-1 | 15 | ASSQDPGQDPFHEQF
TRBJ2-5 | TRBV6-6 | 13 | ASRGLAGEQETQY
TRBJ1-4 | TRBV30 | 14 | AWSLRSGLSNEKLF
TRBJ1-2 | TRBV2 | 12 | ASSERDRRYGYT
TRBJ2-3 | TRBV7-9 | 13 | ASELRAGGADTQY
TRBJ2-3 | TRBV15 | 14 | ATSRGNGAGMDTQY
TRBJ2-5 | TRBV30 | 13 | AWSSLGTGLGEQY
TRBJ2-5 | TRBV9 | 11 | ASSVVEEETQY
TRBJ2-7 | TRBV7-3 | 14 | ASSLTGTGRSYEQY
TRBJ2-3 | TRBV21-1 | 12 | ASSSGQEADTQY
TRBJ1-1 | TRBV28 | 11 | ASNPTGTDEAF
TRBJ1-5 | TRBV6-1 | 11 | ASSPLSNQPQH
- | TRBV4-3 | 13 | ASSQGSSGSYEQY
TRBJ1-2 | TRBV30 | 11 | AWNPGRRDGYT
TRBJ1-1 | TRBV7-8 | 10 | ASSVGGTEAF
TRBJ2-3 | TRBV19 | 14 | ASSIVAGLSTDTQY
TRBJ2-7 | TRBV4-2 | 15 | ASSPRGGLAEDYEQY
TRBJ2-7 | TRBV30 | 12 | AWDSEEGAYEQY
TRBJ2-3 | TRBV18 | 14 | ASSPTGGSGGDTQY
TRBJ2-7 | TRBV7-2 | 14 | ASSTTSGGAIPEQY
TRBJ2-7 | TRBV6-5 | 11 | ASMRGPTYEQY
TRBJ2-5 | TRBV4-1 | 11 | ASSRTTVETQY
TRBJ2-5 | TRBV5-6 | 9 | ASSLQEAQY